This TCR beta chain was found in a study of blood T cell repertoires in COVID-19. Study overall: PBMCs, B-cell-depleted T cells, or T cells were the source of the cDNA or gDNA that made up the material.

Original data processing: Quantification of nucleated cells was approximated via reference gene primer amplification. Produced via immunoSEQ multiplex PCR; TCRdb's table is partial and in-frame only. That table furnishes V, J and clone size, whereas the DNA furnished D and trimming. The sample has around 170,000 clones; 80% to 90% are singletons. The cohort comprised adults aged about 18 to 100 years residing in around 25 US areas. All recovered Cohort 3 donors got two negative PCRs, got clearance, or saw symptom resolution. This clone was seen only once. The germline gives CDR1 ENHRY, CDR2 SYGVKD. The length of the CDR3 is 15 residues. V lost 2 bases to trimming and J lost 8 bases, with 18 bases between them.

This chain connects TRBV10-3 to TRBJ1-2, with D perhaps TRBD1 (5 bases). The clonotype comes from a woman younger than 30 who had recovered from COVID-19. Sequencing was done on a sample of PBMCs or T cells enriched from blood (not recorded which). CDR3 DNA: TGTGCCATCAGTGAGCCGAAAGACAGCCTTATGGGCTACACCTTC. This codes for CAISEPKDSLMGYTF.